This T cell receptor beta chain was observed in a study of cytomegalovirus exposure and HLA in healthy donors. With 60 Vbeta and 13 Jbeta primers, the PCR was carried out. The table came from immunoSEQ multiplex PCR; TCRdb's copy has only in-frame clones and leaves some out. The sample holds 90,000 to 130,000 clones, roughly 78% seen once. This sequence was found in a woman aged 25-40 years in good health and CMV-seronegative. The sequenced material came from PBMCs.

The CDR3: CASSLAGEYNSPLHF. DNA for the CDR3: TGCGCCAGCAGCCTGGCCGGGGAATATAATTCACCCCTCCACTTT. V usage is TRBV5-1 and J usage is TRBJ1-6; D unresolved. Looked up from germline, CDR1 is SGHRS and CDR2 is YFSETQ. This CDR3 comprises 15 residues. Deletions cut 4 bases from V and 4 bases from J, with 12 bases between.